What follows is one T cell receptor beta chain and its context. TCRdb reprocessed the RT-PCR reads with MiXCR, giving one entry per CDR3 protein. The table shows fewer than 30,000 distinct CDR3 sequences, with 40% to 45% occurring only once. These data originate in a study of patients and donors after allogeneic stem cell transplantation. Germline lookup yields CDR1 KGHDR and CDR2 SFDVKD. The ends were cut back, 5 bases at V and 4 bases at J, with 11 bases in the middle. The CDR3 runs to 14 residues. This clonotype originated in a human donor who was either an allogeneic HSCT recipient or a stem cell or donor lymphocyte infusion donor (not recorded which). It is not recorded whose cells these are; they may come from a transplant donor. The chain combines TRBV24-1 with TRBJ2-1, with D tentatively TRBD1 (6 bases). The material sequenced was blood, either unsorted or a sorted T cell fraction (not recorded which). CDR3: CATSVPGEYNEQFF. The DNA of the CDR3 is TGTGCCACCAGTGTCCCAGGGGAGTACAATGAGCAGTTCTTC.